This record covers a single T cell receptor beta chain. This clonotype appeared many times. The clone's antigen remains unknown. One base away there is no much larger clone; base qualities are not given. This sample stems from a study of T cells in Graves' hyperthyroidism and ophthalmopathy (dated by TCRdb to about 2019). About the study as a whole: Peripheral blood was sampled at the time of initial diagnosis, prior to any treatment. A discovery cohort of fewer than 110 patients, about 44 with Graves' ophthalmopathy and approximately 57 with stable Graves' hyperthyroidism, was used to find distinguishing TCR V-J signatures. An independent validation cohort of some 18 hyperthyroidism patients and 15 or so patients who later progressed to ophthalmopathy tested prospective prediction of ophthalmopathy. The approximately 95 discovery patients were divided at random into training and test sets in a 7:3 ratio. Thyroid tissue and blood T-cell repertoires from about six Graves' hyperthyroidism patients were also compared in the study. After blood sampling, hyperthyroidism patients were treated with methimazole at a starting dose of 30 mg daily, and ophthalmopathy patients were treated with high-dose intravenous methylprednisolone. TCR Vbeta CDR3 sequencing of 130 to 150 peripheral blood samples (approximately 44 ophthalmopathy, 75 to 80 hyperthyroidism and approximately 17 progressor patients) is reported in the paper.

TCR beta CDR3 regions were amplified from RNA transcripts. The TCR CDR3 was subjected to a first round of RT-PCR using the HTBI primer set and the Qiagen OneStep RT-PCR kit. Libraries were constructed in a second round of multiplex PCR, after which size selection and purification were performed. The libraries were sequenced on an Illumina HiSeq2000 using paired-end 100 bp reads. In the source study's methods: SOAPnuke was used to process the raw data, throwing out any read that contained adapters or uncalled bases, had a mean Phred below 15, or lacked an exact constant-primer or identifier match. High-quality paired reads were merged with COPE v1.2.5, and unique nucleotide sequences were defined as clonotypes. MiTCR v1.1 was used to align clonotypes to the IMGT TRBV, TRBD and TRBJ reference segments. Analysis was restricted to V-J combinations with a frequency above 0.0001, which covered roughly 99% of repertoires. The TCS score was defined as F50 (clonal expansion) divided by E x V (chaos), with BLOSUM62-based TCRdist calculated between CDR3 peptides within each V-J. Welch's t-statistics and random forest reduced 450 to 600 V-J features to about 12, which were used in a naive Bayes classifier (R e1071). The raw public data were reprocessed by TCRdb itself: fastp quality trimming at Q25, MiXCR clonotype calling, in-frame beta chains only. Entries are consolidated by CDR3 protein sequence, retaining the most common genes and DNA. These V and J calls derive from TCRdb rather than the authors' analysis. This sample has over 550,000 distinct CDR3 sequences in its table, and about a sixth of those were observed once. The top ten constitute 18% of the sample.

Deletion took 2 bases off V and 5 bases off J, with a span of 7 bases between the germline ends. The CDR3 starts with the cysteine, ends with the phenylalanine, and has 13 residues. The CDR3 DNA has 39 bases and is translated from base 1. CDR1 ENHRY and CDR2 SYGVKD are derived from the germline V gene. Overall study outcomes, separate from this receptor: Most expanded thyroid clonotypes (frequency above 0.001) were also detected in blood, suggesting blood repertoires may reflect thyroid immune responses. In cross-validation, a model built on a 13 V-J signature told ophthalmopathy apart from stable hyperthyroidism with approximately 90% sensitivity and roughly 81% specificity, and in testing the same model reached 80%/75%. In validation, progression to ophthalmopathy was predicted by the model with more than 65% sensitivity and roughly 76% specificity, a median of 6.5 months before onset. Sample size was not statistically predetermined, and blinding of investigators to group allocation was not performed.

A patient counted as having stable Graves' hyperthyroidism if no progression to ophthalmopathy occurred over 18 months of follow-up. The hyperthyroidism patients were between 18 and 65 years old and newly diagnosed, with a disease duration of less than 2 months. Patients with uncontrolled infections, other autoimmune diseases, pregnancy or lactation were excluded. Diagnoses relied on clinical symptoms, serum thyroxine and TRAb, thyroid ultrasound and orbital computed tomography. PBMCs were separated from about 10 ml of fresh peripheral blood using Ficoll-Paque density gradient centrifugation. Total RNA was extracted using Trizol reagent, and RNA quality was assessed on an Agilent 2100 Bioanalyzer.

This receptor was taken from a young woman with Graves' hyperthyroidism. Specimen: blood. The chain employs TRBV10-3 and TRBJ2-1; TRBD2 is a weak D gene call, 5 bases matching. The CDR3: CAISEEGNNEQFF. In nucleotide form, the sequence is TGTGCCATCAGTGAGGAGGGCAACAATGAGCAGTTCTTC.